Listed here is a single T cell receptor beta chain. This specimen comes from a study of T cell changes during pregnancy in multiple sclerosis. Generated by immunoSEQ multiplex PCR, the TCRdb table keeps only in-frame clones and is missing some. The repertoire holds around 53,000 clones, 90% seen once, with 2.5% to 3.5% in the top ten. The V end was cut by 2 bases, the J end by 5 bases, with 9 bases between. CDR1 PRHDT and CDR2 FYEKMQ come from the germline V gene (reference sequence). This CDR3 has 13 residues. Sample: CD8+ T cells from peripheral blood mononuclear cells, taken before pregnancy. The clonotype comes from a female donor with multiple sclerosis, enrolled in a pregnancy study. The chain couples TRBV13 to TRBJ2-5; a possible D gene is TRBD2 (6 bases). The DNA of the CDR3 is TGTGCCAGCAGCTTAATCGCGGGGGAGACCCAGTACTTC. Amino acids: CASSLIAGETQYF.